This T cell receptor (beta chain) emerged from a study of neurological immune-mediated disorders. The CDR3 contains 14 residues. V was shortened by 4 bases and J by 3 bases, with 15 bases between the two germline ends. Germline values: CDR1 DFQATT, CDR2 SNEGSKA (reference sequence). Findings and limits, study-wide: Levels of TCR clonal expansion peaked in HTLV-1-associated myelopathy and reached their lowest in multiple sclerosis, under those of healthy controls. Private repertoires in all groups were suggested, as expanded clones shared no CDR3 amino acid sequences across subjects.

With 10-nucleotide random UMIs, 5'RACE was used to make the cDNA. TCRdb re-derived calls from the 5' RACE reads in MiXCR, one entry per CDR3 protein. This table has roughly 19,000 distinct CDR3 sequences, 6.5% to 9% appearing once. Sorted libraries drew on some 910,000 CD4+ or CD8+ T cells. At least ten counts were recorded for this clonotype. The target antigen is unknown. The source of this sequence is a woman aged 30 to 39 with HTLV-1-associated myelopathy (HAM/TSP). The material sequenced was CD8+ T cells from blood. The chain links TRBV20-1 to TRBJ1-1; a possible D gene is TRBD1 (6 bases). The CDR3 is CSAIYRVEDTEAFF. CDR3 in DNA: TGCAGTGCTATCTACAGGGTGGAGGACACTGAAGCTTTCTTT.